What follows are 10 T cell receptor beta chains derived from one specimen sequenced in a study of a mutant IDH1 vaccine in newly diagnosed glioma (dated by TCRdb to about 2021). The time point label on this specimen signifies: week 23, last vaccination. Each vaccine dose was 300 ug of a 20-mer mutant IDH1 peptide in Montanide, given subcutaneously with topical imiquimod. What these receptors recognize is not known. The receptor library was made with the immunoSEQ multiplex PCR assay. Here the immuneACCESS table is served through TCRdb, limited to in-frame sequences with V and J called. Missing clones are a known gap in these copies; in checked studies unresolved V genes cover under half, and the rest lacks a known reason. Here the sample has approximately 28,000 clones; over 80% occur a single time. The ten largest clones add up to less than 9.5% of the sample. The material sequenced was PBMCs, taken from a glioma patient whose treatment included an IDH1 peptide vaccine. These receptors were taken from a woman under 30 with glioma.

This clone was counted only a few times. CDR3 residues: CATDRGAFNQPQHF. The CDR3 nucleotides are TGTGCCACGGACAGGGGGGCTTTTAATCAGCCCCAGCATTTT. This rearrangement joins TRBV19 to TRBJ1-5; TRBD1 agrees at 10 bases. CDR1 and CDR2 from the germline V gene are LNHDA and SQIVND (reference sequence). The CDR3 totals 14 residues. Trimming took 10 bases from V and 4 from J; bases not matched to a gene: 7.

V usage is TRBV19 and J usage is TRBJ1-3; tentative D call: TRBD1 (5 bases). V lost 9 bases and J lost 0, with 18 bases in between. Germline CDR1 reads LNHDA; CDR2 reads SQIVND (reference sequence). The CDR3 sequence is 16 residues long. CDR3 DNA sequence: TGTGCCAGCCGAGGTTGGGACGGATACTCTGGAAACACCATATATTTT. As protein: CASRGWDGYSGNTIYF.

The chain couples TRBV18 to TRBJ2-3, with TRBD2 matching 7 bases. Trimming at V came to 2 bases and at J to 0 bases, leaving 5 bases not matched to a gene. Germline V gene lookup returns CDR1 KGHSH and CDR2 LQKENI. This CDR3 region has 16 residues. The CDR3 region has the DNA TGTGCCAGCTCACCATTTCAAGCGGGGAGCACAGATACGCAGTATTTT. Translation: CASSPFQAGSTDTQYF.

The count of this clone is one. The rearrangement uses TRBV6-6 and TRBJ2-3; D call uncertain. CDR1 is MNHNY, CDR2 SVGAGI, per germline (reference sequence). The CDR3 sequence is 15 residues long. Trimming took off 0 bases at V and 4 bases at J, with 11 bases between the two ends. The CDR3 bases are TGTGCCAGCAGTTACTCGGACCCTCCACCAGATACGCAGTATTTT. It translates to CASSYSDPPPDTQYF.

This chain connects TRBV7-6 to TRBJ2-5; D possibly uses TRBD1 or TRBD2 (7 bases each). The CDR3 has 15 amino acids. The germline gives CDR1 SGHVS, CDR2 FNYEAQ. Trimming shortened V by 1 base and J by 4 bases, and 13 bases separated the two germline ends. The DNA for the CDR3 is TGTGCCAGCAGCTTAGTACAGGGGAGGGGAGAGACCCAGTACTTC. Its translation: CASSLVQGRGETQYF.

This chain connects TRBV4-2 to TRBJ2-7, with D possibly TRBD2 on 6 matching bases. The V end was cut by 3 bases, the J end by 3 bases, with 18 bases between. CDR3 size: 16 residues. Germline V gene data show CDR1 as LGHNA and CDR2 as YNFKEQ. The CDR3 sequence is CASSQEGGNGHYEQYF. DNA of the CDR3: TGTGCCAGCAGCCAGGAGGGCGGGAACGGCCACTACGAGCAGTACTTC.

This CDR3 is CASTPGQTTTGELFF. In nucleotides, the CDR3 is TGTGCCAGCACCCCGGGACAGACTACCACCGGGGAGCTGTTTTTT. The genes are TRBV6-5 and TRBJ2-2; 7 nucleotides match TRBD1. The CDR3 length is 15 residues. V lost 7 bases and J lost 4; bases outside the gene matches: 9. Germline V gene data show CDR1 as MNHEY and CDR2 as SVGAGI.

V is TRBV6-6 and J is TRBJ2-1; tentatively, D is TRBD1 (5 bases). The CDR3 runs 12 residues. The ends were cut back, 6 bases at V and 7 bases at J, with 10 bases in the middle. Germline V gene data show CDR1 as MNHNY and CDR2 as SVGAGI (reference sequence). The CDR3 DNA sequence: TGTGCCAGCAGGTACGACAGTAATGAGCAGTTCTTC. This encodes CASRYDSNEQFF.

The chain has TRBV5-1 and TRBJ2-3; 9 bases are a match to TRBD1. With 4 bases clipped from V and 3 bases from J, the junction kept 9 bases outside the gene matches. CDR3 length: 16 residues. CDR1 is SGHRS, CDR2 YFSETQ, per germline. Here the CDR3 DNA reads TGCGCCAGCAGCCCTAGACCGGGACAGGGTACAGATACGCAGTATTTT. Amino acid sequence: CASSPRPGQGTDTQYF.

The chain combines TRBV29-1 with TRBJ2-3, with D possibly TRBD2 on 5 matching bases. CDR3 size: 12 residues. CDR1 SQVTM and CDR2 ANQGSEA come from the germline V gene. The V end lost 6 bases, the J end lost 0 bases, and 7 bases lay between the germline ends. The CDR3 DNA sequence: TGCAGCGTGAGGGAGAGCACAGATACGCAGTATTTT. Translating gives CSVRESTDTQYF.